This is a list of T cell receptor beta chains from one sample in a study of CD8 T cells in Susac syndrome. Each CDR3 protein is one row after TCRdb ran MiXCR on the immunoSEQ multiplex PCR reads. This sample has 100,000 to 150,000 distinct CDR3 sequences; 80% to 85% occur once, and the top ten carry about 0.51%. Sequencing input: CD8+ T cells from PBMCs. The receptors here all came from a human donor with multiple sclerosis. Both conserved end residues are part of each CDR3. A D gene is named only where the DNA matches it firmly.

CDR3 length: 14
D gene: -
V gene: TRBV27
J gene: TRBJ2-2
CDR3 protein: CASSFGAGAGELFF

CDR3 length: 16
D gene: TRBD1
V gene: TRBV7-2
J gene: TRBJ2-1
CDR3 protein: CASSLAGQGKSNEQFF

CDR3 length: 19
D gene: -
V gene: TRBV21-1
J gene: TRBJ2-2
CDR3 protein: CARRLRDRGFSMSTGELFF

CDR3 length: 15
D gene: -
V gene: TRBV11-2
J gene: TRBJ1-3
CDR3 protein: CASSFGAGSLNTIYF

CDR3 length: 10
D gene: -
V gene: TRBV29-1
J gene: TRBJ1-2
CDR3 protein: CSASNYGYTF

CDR3 length: 19
D gene: -
V gene: TRBV11-2
J gene: TRBJ2-1
CDR3 protein: CASSLGMRGTKSSYNEQFF

CDR3 length: 15
D gene: TRBD1
V gene: TRBV28
J gene: TRBJ1-4
CDR3 protein: CASRDDRGQGEKLFF

CDR3 length: 14
D gene: TRBD1
V gene: TRBV20-1
J gene: TRBJ1-2
CDR3 protein: CSARRGTGNAGYTF

CDR3 length: 14
D gene: TRBD1
V gene: TRBV27
J gene: TRBJ2-7
CDR3 protein: CASRMGQGTYEQYF

CDR3 length: 13
D gene: -
V gene: TRBV30
J gene: TRBJ2-4
CDR3 protein: CAWSLQQGAIQYF

CDR3 length: 19
D gene: TRBD1
V gene: TRBV27
J gene: TRBJ2-2
CDR3 protein: CASSSGPGTGAMVAGELFF

CDR3 length: 14
D gene: TRBD1
V gene: TRBV12-3/TRBV12-4
J gene: TRBJ2-5
CDR3 protein: CASSPRTGWETQYF

CDR3 length: 15
D gene: TRBD1
V gene: TRBV15
J gene: TRBJ2-2
CDR3 protein: CATSIGQGLTGELFF

CDR3 length: 15
D gene: -
V gene: TRBV27
J gene: TRBJ2-5
CDR3 protein: CASSSIRLPQETQYF

CDR3 length: 15
D gene: -
V gene: TRBV7-2
J gene: TRBJ2-7
CDR3 protein: CASSLVGDSPYEQYF

CDR3 length: 20
D gene: -
V gene: TRBV27
J gene: TRBJ1-3
CDR3 protein: CASRLQGLTEAFFGQNTIYF

CDR3 length: 13
D gene: -
V gene: TRBV19
J gene: TRBJ1-5
CDR3 protein: CATSVTPYQPQHF

CDR3 length: 12
D gene: -
V gene: TRBV5-4
J gene: TRBJ2-1
CDR3 protein: CASSPGVVEQFF

CDR3 length: 14
D gene: -
V gene: TRBV7-6
J gene: TRBJ2-7
CDR3 protein: CASSHSPATYEQYF

CDR3 length: 15
D gene: -
V gene: TRBV3-1
J gene: TRBJ2-7
CDR3 protein: CASSLTTSGSYEQYF

CDR3 length: 16
D gene: -
V gene: TRBV9
J gene: TRBJ2-3
CDR3 protein: CASSVDPTEVTDTQYF

CDR3 length: 15
D gene: -
V gene: TRBV6-5
J gene: TRBJ1-2
CDR3 protein: CASSYSGVGLYGYTF

CDR3 length: 14
D gene: -
V gene: TRBV6-2/TRBV6-3
J gene: TRBJ2-5
CDR3 protein: CASSPTLLQETQYF

CDR3 length: 20
D gene: -
V gene: TRBV7-2
J gene: TRBJ1-1
CDR3 protein: CASSLSPSLGAGGRNTEAFF

CDR3 length: 13
D gene: TRBD1
V gene: TRBV19
J gene: TRBJ1-1
CDR3 protein: CASITGGNTEAFF

CDR3 length: 16
D gene: -
V gene: TRBV5-6
J gene: TRBJ1-2
CDR3 protein: CASSLGIRQLTYGYTF

CDR3 length: 16
D gene: -
V gene: TRBV4-1
J gene: TRBJ1-5
CDR3 protein: CASSQGGPGRGQPQHF

CDR3 length: 11
D gene: TRBD1
V gene: TRBV30
J gene: TRBJ2-1
CDR3 protein: CAWSVGTGQFF

CDR3 length: 16
D gene: -
V gene: TRBV2
J gene: TRBJ2-3
CDR3 protein: CASSEAAEGDTDTQYF

CDR3 length: 15
D gene: -
V gene: TRBV4-1
J gene: TRBJ1-6
CDR3 protein: CASSQAGAGESPLHF

CDR3 length: 15
D gene: TRBD2
V gene: TRBV29-1
J gene: TRBJ2-3
CDR3 protein: CSAAGTSGDTDTQYF

CDR3 length: 15
D gene: -
V gene: TRBV7-2
J gene: TRBJ2-1
CDR3 protein: CASSPDRLGYNEQFF

CDR3 length: 15
D gene: TRBD2
V gene: TRBV4-2
J gene: TRBJ2-1
CDR3 protein: CASSPAPGGNNEQFF

CDR3 length: 15
D gene: -
V gene: TRBV4-1
J gene: TRBJ1-6
CDR3 protein: CASSQETREDSPLHF

CDR3 length: 14
D gene: -
V gene: TRBV9
J gene: TRBJ2-1
CDR3 protein: CATTCSALYNEQFF

CDR3 length: 15
D gene: -
V gene: TRBV2
J gene: TRBJ2-2
CDR3 protein: CASSDAVLNTGELFF

CDR3 length: 14
D gene: -
V gene: TRBV7-9
J gene: TRBJ2-1
CDR3 protein: CASSPVGDYNEQFF

CDR3 length: 11
D gene: -
V gene: TRBV27
J gene: TRBJ2-1
CDR3 protein: CASSFANEQFF

CDR3 length: 13
D gene: -
V gene: TRBV19
J gene: TRBJ2-7
CDR3 protein: CASSITAGYEQYF

CDR3 length: 14
D gene: -
V gene: TRBV27
J gene: TRBJ2-2
CDR3 protein: CASSLERGTGELFF

CDR3 length: 15
D gene: TRBD1
V gene: TRBV7-3
J gene: TRBJ2-2
CDR3 protein: CASSQGGANTGELFF

CDR3 length: 14
D gene: TRBD1
V gene: TRBV6-5
J gene: TRBJ1-1
CDR3 protein: CASSYTGGLSEAFF

CDR3 length: 15
D gene: -
V gene: TRBV4-1
J gene: TRBJ1-2
CDR3 protein: CASSQDRAENYGYTF

CDR3 length: 14
D gene: -
V gene: TRBV12-3/TRBV12-4
J gene: TRBJ2-2
CDR3 protein: CASSYSAPTGELFF

CDR3 length: 15
D gene: -
V gene: TRBV4-1
J gene: TRBJ2-1
CDR3 protein: CASSQEGREGDEQFF

CDR3 length: 12
D gene: -
V gene: TRBV10-3
J gene: TRBJ2-2
CDR3 protein: CATLSGTGELFF

CDR3 length: 15
D gene: -
V gene: TRBV4-1
J gene: TRBJ2-2
CDR3 protein: CASSPGQMNTGELFF

CDR3 length: 15
D gene: TRBD2
V gene: TRBV5-6
J gene: TRBJ2-3
CDR3 protein: CASSLGTSAIDTQYF

CDR3 length: 15
D gene: TRBD1
V gene: TRBV7-8
J gene: TRBJ2-7
CDR3 protein: CASSGARQGNYEQYF